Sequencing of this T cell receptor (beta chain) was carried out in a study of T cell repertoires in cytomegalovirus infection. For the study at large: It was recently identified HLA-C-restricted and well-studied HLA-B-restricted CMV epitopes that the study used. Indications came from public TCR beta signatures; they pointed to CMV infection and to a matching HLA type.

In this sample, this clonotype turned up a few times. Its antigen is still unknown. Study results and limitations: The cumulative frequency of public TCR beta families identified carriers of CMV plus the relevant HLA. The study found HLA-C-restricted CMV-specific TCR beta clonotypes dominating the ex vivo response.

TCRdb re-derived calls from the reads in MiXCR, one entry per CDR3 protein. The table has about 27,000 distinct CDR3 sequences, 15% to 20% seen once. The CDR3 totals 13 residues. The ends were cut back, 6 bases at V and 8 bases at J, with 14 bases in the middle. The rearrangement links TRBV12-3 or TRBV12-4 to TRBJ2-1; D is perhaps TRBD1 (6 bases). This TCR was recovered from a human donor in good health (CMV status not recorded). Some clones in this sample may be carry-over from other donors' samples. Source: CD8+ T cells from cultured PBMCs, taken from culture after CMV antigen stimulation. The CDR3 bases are TGTGCCAGCAGGGAATACAGGGTCCATGAGCAGTTCTTC. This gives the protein CASREYRVHEQFF.